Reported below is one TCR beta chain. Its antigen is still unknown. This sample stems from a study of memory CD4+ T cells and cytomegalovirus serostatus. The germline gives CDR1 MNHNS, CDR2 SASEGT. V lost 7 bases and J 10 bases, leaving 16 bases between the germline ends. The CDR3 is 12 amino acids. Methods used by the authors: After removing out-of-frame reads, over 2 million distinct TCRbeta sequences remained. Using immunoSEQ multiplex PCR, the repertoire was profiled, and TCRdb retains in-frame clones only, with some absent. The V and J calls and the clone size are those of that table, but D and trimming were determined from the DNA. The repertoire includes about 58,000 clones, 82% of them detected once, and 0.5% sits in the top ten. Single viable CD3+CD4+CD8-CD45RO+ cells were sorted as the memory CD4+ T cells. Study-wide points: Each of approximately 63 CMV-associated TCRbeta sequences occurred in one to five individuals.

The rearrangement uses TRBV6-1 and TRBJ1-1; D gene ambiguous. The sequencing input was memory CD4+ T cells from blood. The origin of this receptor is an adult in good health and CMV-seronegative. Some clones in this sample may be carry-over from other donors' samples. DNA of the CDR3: TGTGCCAGCATCCTACTGGGAGGATCAGCTTTCTTT. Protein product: CASILLGGSAFF.